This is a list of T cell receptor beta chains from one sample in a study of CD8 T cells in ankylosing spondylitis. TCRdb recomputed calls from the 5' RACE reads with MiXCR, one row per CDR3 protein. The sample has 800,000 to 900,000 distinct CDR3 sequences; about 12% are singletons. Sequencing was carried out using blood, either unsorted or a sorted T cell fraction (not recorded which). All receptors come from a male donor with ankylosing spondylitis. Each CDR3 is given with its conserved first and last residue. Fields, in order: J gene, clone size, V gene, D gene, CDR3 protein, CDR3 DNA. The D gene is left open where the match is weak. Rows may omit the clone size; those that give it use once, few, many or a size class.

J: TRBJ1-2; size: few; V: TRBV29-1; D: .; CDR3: CSVEGAYYGYTF; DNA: TGCAGCGTTGAGGGTGCGTACTATGGCTACACCTTC
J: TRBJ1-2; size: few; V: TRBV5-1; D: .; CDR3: CASQHDQGWEVYGYTF; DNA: TGCGCCAGCCAACACGACCAGGGGTGGGAGGTCTATGGCTACACCTTC
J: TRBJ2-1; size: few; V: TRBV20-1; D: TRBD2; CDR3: CSAGGLAGSPERNEQFF; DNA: TGCAGTGCTGGGGGACTAGCGGGGAGCCCAGAAAGGAATGAGCAGTTCTTC
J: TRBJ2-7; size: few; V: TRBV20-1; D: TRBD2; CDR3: CSAGPGAGSIYEQYF; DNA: TGCAGTGCCGGGCCGGGAGCGGGATCTATATACGAGCAGTACTTC
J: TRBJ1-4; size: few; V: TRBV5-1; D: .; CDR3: CASRSGAGEKLFF; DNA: TGCGCCAGCAGGTCCGGGGCGGGTGAAAAACTGTTTTTT
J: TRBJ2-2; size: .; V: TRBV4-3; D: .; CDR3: CASSQEGGSMNGELFF; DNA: TGCGCCAGCAGCCAAGAAGGAGGGAGTATGAACGGGGAGCTGTTTTTT
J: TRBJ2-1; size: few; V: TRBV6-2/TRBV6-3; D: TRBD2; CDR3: CASTRGGVWNEQFF; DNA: TGTGCCAGCACCCGGGGGGGTGTTTGGAATGAGCAGTTCTTC
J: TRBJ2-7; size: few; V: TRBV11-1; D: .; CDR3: CASSLTELVYEQYF; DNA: TGTGCCAGCAGCTTGACAGAGCTGGTGTACGAGCAGTACTTC
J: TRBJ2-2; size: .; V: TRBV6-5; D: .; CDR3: CASSQHTGTLTNTGELFF; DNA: TGTGCCAGCAGCCAACATACCGGGACCCTGACTAACACCGGGGAGCTGTTTTTT
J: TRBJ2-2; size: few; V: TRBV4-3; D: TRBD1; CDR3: CASSQVRTGGFHGELFF; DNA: TGCGCCAGCAGCCAAGTCAGGACAGGGGGCTTTCACGGGGAGCTGTTTTTT
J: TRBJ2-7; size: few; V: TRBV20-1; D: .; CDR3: CSASSSTYEQYF; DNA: TGCAGTGCTAGCTCTAGCACCTACGAGCAGTACTTC
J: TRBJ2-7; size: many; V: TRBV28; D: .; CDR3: CAIRHRRTYEQYF; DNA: TGTGCCATCCGTCACAGGAGAACCTACGAGCAGTACTTC
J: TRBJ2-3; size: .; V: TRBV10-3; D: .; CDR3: CAISKTGSADTQYF; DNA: TGTGCCATCAGTAAGACCGGTTCGGCAGATACGCAGTATTTT
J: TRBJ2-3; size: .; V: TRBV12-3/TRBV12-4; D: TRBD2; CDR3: CASSYAGGLTDTQYF; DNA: TGTGCCAGCAGTTACGCGGGAGGGTTGACAGATACGCAGTATTTT
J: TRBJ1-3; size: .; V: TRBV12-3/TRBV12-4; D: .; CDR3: CASSPPTLQGIGNTIYF; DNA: TGTGCCAGCAGTCCTCCCACCTTACAGGGAATTGGAAACACCATATATTTT
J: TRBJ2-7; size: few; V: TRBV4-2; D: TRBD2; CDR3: CASSQAYLAGDSYEQYF; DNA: TGTGCCAGCAGCCAAGCTTATTTAGCGGGGGACTCCTACGAGCAGTACTTC
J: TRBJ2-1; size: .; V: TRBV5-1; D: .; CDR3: CASSLPGGNNEQFF; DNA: TGCGCCAGCAGCTTGCCGGGGGGCAACAATGAGCAGTTCTTC
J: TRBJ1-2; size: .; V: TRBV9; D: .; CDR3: CASSQTLPGRNYGYTF; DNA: TGTGCCAGCAGCCAAACCCTCCCCGGGAGAAACTATGGCTACACCTTC
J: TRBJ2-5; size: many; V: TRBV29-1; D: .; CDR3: CSVDRGASQETQYF; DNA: TGCAGCGTTGATCGGGGGGCGAGCCAAGAGACCCAGTACTTC
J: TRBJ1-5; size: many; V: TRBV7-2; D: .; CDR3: CASSLMGAYQPQHF; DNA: TGTGCCAGCAGCCTAATGGGAGCGTATCAGCCCCAGCATTTT
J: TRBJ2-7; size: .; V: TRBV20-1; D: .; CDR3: CSASVWHEQYF; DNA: TGCAGTGCTAGCGTGTGGCACGAGCAGTACTTC
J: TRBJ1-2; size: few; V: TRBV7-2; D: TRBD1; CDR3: CASSVGTGGGQVYGYTF; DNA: TGTGCCAGCAGCGTAGGGACAGGGGGCGGTCAGGTCTATGGCTACACCTTC
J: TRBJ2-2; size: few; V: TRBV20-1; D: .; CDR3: CSARDRVFGAGELFF; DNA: TGCAGTGCTAGAGATCGTGTATTTGGGGCCGGGGAGCTGTTTTTT
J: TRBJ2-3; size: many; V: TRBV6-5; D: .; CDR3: CASRRGDTQYF; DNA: TGTGCCAGCCGAAGAGGAGATACGCAGTATTTT
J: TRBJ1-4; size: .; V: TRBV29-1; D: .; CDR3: CSVEGIGGGREKLFF; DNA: TGCAGCGTTGAAGGGATCGGCGGCGGGAGAGAAAAACTGTTTTTT
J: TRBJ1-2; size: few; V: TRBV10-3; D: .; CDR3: CAARGTLLRGYGYTF; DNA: TGTGCCGCCCGCGGGACACTCCTAAGGGGCTATGGCTACACCTTC
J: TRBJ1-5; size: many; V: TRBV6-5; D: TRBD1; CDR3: CASSYSWTGYQPQHF; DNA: TGTGCCAGCAGTTACTCTTGGACAGGGTATCAGCCCCAGCATTTT
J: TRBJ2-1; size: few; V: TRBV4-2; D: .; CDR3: CASSQGQGASEIEQFF; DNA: TGTGCCAGCAGCCAAGGTCAAGGAGCTAGCGAGATTGAGCAGTTCTTC
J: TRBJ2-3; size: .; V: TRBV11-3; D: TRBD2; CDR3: CASSFSGTSTDTQYF; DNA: TGTGCCAGCAGCTTTAGCGGGACTAGCACAGATACGCAGTATTTT
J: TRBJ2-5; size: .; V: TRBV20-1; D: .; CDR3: CSASRGRSLETQYF; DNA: TGCAGTGCTAGTAGGGGGAGGTCATTGGAGACCCAGTACTTC
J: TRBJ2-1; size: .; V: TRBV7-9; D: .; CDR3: CASSLQAVVNEQFF; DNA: TGTGCCAGCAGCTTGCAGGCCGTTGTAAATGAGCAGTTCTTC
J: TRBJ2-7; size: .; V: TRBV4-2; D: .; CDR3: CASSQDVSSSYEQYF; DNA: TGTGCCAGCAGCCAAGACGTCAGCAGCTCCTACGAGCAGTACTTC
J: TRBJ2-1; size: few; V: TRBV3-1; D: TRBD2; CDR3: CATEKGLAGGVEQFF; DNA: TGTGCCACCGAGAAGGGGCTAGCGGGAGGCGTTGAGCAGTTCTTC
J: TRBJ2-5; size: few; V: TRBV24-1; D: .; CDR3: CATSDDYKETQYF; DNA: TGTGCCACCAGTGATGACTATAAAGAGACCCAGTACTTC
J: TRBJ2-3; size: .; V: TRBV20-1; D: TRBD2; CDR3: CCASQILAGDSTDTQYF; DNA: TGCTGTGCTAGCCAAATACTAGCGGGGGATAGCACAGATACGCAGTATTTT
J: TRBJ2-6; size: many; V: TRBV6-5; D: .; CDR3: CASSYQSSGANVLTF; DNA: TGTGCCAGCAGTTACCAGAGCTCTGGGGCCAACGTCCTGACTTTC
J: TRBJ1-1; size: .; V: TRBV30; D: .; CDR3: CAWKLRVPNTEAFF; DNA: TGTGCCTGGAAACTTAGGGTACCGAACACTGAAGCTTTCTTT
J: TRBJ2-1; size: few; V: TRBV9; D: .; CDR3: CASSLASRTEQFF; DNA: TGTGCCAGCAGCTTAGCCTCTAGGACTGAGCAGTTCTTC
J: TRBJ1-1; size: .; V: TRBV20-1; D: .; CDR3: CGVGPRLEAFF; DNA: TGCGGGGTGGGGCCGCGACTAGAAGCTTTCTTT
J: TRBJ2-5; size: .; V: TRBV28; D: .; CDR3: CASGSTVETQYF; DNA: TGTGCCAGCGGGTCTACAGTCGAGACCCAGTACTTC
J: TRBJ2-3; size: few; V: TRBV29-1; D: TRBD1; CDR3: CSASGGKRDTQYF; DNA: TGCAGCGCCTCAGGGGGCAAGAGAGATACGCAGTATTTT
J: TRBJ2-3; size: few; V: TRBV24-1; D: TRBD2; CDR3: CATSETSGSTDTQYF; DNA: TGTGCCACCAGTGAGACTAGCGGTAGCACAGATACGCAGTATTTT
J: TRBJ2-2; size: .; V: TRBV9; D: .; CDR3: CASSSLRSYGELFF; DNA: TGTGCCAGCAGCTCCTTAAGGTCCTACGGGGAGCTGTTTTTT
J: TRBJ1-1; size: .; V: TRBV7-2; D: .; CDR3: CASSSGQASPEAFF; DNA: TGTGCCAGCAGCTCGGGCCAGGCCTCACCTGAAGCTTTCTTT